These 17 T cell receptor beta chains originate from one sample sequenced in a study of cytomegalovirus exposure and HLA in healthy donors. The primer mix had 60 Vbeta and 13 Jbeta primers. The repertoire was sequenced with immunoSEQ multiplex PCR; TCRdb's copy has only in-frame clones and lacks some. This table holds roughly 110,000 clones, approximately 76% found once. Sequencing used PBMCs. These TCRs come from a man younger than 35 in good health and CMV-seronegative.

CDR3 bases: TGTGCCAGCAGCCCTAGCGGGGGGGCCAATGAGCAGTTCTTC. Translated: CASSPSGGANEQFF. The chain recombines TRBV4-2 with TRBJ2-1; 12 bases fit TRBD2. Germline values: CDR1 LGHNA, CDR2 YNFKEQ. The CDR3 has 14 amino acids. The ends lost 4 bases at V and 6 bases at J; junction bases unmatched: 1.

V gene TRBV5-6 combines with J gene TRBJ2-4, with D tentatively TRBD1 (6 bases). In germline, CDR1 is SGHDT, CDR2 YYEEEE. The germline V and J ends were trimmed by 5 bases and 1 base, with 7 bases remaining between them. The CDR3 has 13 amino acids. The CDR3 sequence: CASRTGAKNIQYF. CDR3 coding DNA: TGTGCCAGCAGAACAGGGGCCAAAAACATTCAGTACTTC.

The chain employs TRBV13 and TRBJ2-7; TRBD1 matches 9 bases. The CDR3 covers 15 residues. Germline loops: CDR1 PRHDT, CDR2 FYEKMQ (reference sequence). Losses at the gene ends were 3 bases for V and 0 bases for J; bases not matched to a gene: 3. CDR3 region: CASSFGTGSSYEQYF. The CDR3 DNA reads TGTGCCAGCAGCTTTGGGACAGGGAGCTCCTACGAGCAGTACTTC.

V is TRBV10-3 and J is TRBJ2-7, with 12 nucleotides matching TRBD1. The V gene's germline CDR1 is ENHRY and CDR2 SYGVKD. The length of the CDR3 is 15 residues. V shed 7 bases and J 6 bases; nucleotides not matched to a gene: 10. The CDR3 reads CAINSPGQGAPEQYF. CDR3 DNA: TGTGCCATCAACTCACCGGGACAGGGGGCTCCCGAGCAGTACTTC.

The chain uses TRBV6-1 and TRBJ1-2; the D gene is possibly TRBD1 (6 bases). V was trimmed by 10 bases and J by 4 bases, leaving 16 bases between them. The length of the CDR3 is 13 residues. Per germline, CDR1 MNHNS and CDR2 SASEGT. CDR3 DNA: TGTGCCACCCCCTTCGGGGGGCCCTATGGCTACACCTTC. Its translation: CATPFGGPYGYTF.

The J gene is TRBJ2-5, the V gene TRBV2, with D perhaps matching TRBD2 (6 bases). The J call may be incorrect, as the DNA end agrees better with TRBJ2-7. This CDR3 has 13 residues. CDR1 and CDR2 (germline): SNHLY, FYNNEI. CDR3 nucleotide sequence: TGTGCCAGCAGGTCTGGAGGGGACTACGAGCAGTACTTC. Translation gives CASRSGGDYEQYF.

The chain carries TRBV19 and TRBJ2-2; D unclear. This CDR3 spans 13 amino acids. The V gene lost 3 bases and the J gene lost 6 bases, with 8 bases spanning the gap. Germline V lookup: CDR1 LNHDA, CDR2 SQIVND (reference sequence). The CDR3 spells CASSMWHPGELFF. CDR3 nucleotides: TGTGCCAGTAGTATGTGGCACCCCGGGGAGCTGTTTTTT. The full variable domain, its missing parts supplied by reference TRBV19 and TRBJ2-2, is DGGITQSPKYLFRKEGQNVTLSCEQNLNHDAMYWYRQDPGQGLRLIYYSQIVNDFQKGDIAEGYSVSREKKESFPLTVTSAQKNPTAFYLCASSMWHPGELFFGEGSRLTVL.

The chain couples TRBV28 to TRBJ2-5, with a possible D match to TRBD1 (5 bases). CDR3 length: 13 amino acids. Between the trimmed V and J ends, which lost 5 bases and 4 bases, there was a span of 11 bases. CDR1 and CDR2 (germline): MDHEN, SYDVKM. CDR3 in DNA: TGTGCCAGCAGTCAACAGGATTTAGAGACCCAGTACTTC. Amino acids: CASSQQDLETQYF.

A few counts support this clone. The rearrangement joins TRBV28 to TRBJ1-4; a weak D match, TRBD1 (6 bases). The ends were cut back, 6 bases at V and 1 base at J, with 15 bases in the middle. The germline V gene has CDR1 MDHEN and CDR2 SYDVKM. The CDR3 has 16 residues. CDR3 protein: CASSPQGQLTNEKLFF. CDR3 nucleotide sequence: TGTGCCAGCAGCCCCCAGGGGCAGTTAACTAATGAAAAACTGTTTTTT.

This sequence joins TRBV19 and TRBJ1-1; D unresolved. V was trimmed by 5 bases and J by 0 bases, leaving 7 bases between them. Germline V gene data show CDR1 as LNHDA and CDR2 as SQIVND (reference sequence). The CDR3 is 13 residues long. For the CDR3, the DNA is TGTGCCAGTAGTCCGGTCCTGAACACTGAAGCTTTCTTT. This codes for CASSPVLNTEAFF.

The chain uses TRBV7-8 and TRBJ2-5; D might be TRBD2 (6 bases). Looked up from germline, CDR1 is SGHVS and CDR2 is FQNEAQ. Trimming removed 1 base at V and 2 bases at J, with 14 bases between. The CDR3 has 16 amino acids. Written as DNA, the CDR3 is TGTGCCAGCAGCTTAGATGGGGGACTGTTTCAAGAGACCCAGTACTTC. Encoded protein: CASSLDGGLFQETQYF.

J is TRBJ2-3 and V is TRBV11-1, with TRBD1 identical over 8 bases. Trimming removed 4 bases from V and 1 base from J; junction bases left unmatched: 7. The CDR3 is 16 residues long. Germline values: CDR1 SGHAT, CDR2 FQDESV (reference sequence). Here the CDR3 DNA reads TGTGCCAGCAGCTCCGGACAGGGAAGGGGCACAGATACGCAGTATTTT. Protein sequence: CASSSGQGRGTDTQYF. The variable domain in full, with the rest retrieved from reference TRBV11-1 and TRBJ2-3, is EAEVAQSPRYKITEKSQAVAFWCDPISGHATLYWYRQILGQGPELLVQFQDESVVDDSQLPKDRFSAERLKGVDSTLKIQPAELGDSAMYLCASSSGQGRGTDTQYFGPGTRLTVL.

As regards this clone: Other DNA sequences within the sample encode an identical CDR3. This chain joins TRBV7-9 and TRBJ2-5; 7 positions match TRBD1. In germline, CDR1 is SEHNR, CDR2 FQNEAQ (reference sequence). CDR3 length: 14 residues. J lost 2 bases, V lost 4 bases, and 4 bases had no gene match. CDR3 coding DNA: TGTGCCAGCAGCTCCCCGGGACAGCAAGAGACCCAGTACTTC. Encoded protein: CASSSPGQQETQYF.

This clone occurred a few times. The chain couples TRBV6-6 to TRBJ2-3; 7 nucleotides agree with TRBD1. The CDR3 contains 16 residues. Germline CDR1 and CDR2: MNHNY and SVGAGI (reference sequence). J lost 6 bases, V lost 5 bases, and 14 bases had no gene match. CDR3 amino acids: CASSPRDRGLVDTQYF. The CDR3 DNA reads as TGTGCCAGCAGTCCCCGGGACAGAGGGCTAGTGGATACGCAGTATTTT.

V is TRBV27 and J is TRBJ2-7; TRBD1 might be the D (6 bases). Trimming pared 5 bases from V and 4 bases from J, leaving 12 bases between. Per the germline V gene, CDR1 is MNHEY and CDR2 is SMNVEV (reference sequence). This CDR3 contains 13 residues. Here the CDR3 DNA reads TGTGCCAGCAGTCTCCAGGGGTCGTACGAGCAGTACTTC. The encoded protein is CASSLQGSYEQYF.

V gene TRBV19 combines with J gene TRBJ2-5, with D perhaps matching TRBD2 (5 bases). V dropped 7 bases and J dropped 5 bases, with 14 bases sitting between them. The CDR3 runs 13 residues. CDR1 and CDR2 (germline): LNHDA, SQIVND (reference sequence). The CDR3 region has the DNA TGTGCCAGTAAAGCGGAGGATGGGGAGACCCAGTACTTC. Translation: CASKAEDGETQYF.

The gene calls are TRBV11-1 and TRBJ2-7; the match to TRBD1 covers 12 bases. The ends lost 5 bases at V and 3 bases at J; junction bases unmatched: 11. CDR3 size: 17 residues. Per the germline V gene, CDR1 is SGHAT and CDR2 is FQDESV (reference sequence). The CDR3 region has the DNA TGTGCCAGCAGCCGGACGCGGGACAGGGGGCAATTCTACGAGCAGTACTTC. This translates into CASSRTRDRGQFYEQYF.